The source of this T cell receptor beta chain is a study of T cells after yellow fever vaccination. This clonotype was counted a few times. TCRdb ran MiXCR on the 5' RACE reads and lists one entry per CDR3 protein. The data show 250,000 to 350,000 distinct CDR3 sequences, around 6.8% seen once. CDR1 MDHEN and CDR2 SYDVKM come from the germline V gene. CDR3 length: 12 amino acids. V was shortened by 7 bases and J by 6 bases, with 10 bases between the two germline ends. The J gene is TRBJ1-5, the V gene TRBV28; D may be TRBD1 (6 bases). The receptor was derived from a man aged 18-30 years who received the YFV17D yellow fever vaccine. The sequencing used PBMCs, collected approximately 40 days after the first yellow fever vaccination. This CDR3 is CASTGAGQPQHF. Here the CDR3 DNA reads TGTGCCAGCACGGGGGCAGGTCAGCCCCAGCATTTT.